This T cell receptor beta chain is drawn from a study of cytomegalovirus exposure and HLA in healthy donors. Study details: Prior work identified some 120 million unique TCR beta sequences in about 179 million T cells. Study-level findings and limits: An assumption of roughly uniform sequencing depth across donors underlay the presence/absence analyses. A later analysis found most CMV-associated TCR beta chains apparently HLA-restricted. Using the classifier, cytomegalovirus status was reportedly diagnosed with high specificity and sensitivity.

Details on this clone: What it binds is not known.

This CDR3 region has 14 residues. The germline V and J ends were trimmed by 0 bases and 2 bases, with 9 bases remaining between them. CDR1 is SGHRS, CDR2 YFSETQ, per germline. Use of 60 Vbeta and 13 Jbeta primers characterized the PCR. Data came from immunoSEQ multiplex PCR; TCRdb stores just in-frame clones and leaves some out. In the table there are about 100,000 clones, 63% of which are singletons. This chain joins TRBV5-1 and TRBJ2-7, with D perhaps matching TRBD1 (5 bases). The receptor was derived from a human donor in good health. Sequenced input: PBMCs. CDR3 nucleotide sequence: TGCGCCAGCAGCTTGGGCCGACAGACCTACGAGCAGTACTTC. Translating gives CASSLGRQTYEQYF.